The following is a TCR beta chain sequence with its context. What it binds is not known. Primed by a sample-barcoded 5' primer and a J-beta primer mix, a second PCR proceeded for 7 to 11 cycles. TCRdb redid the calling of the 5' RACE reads with MiXCR, one entry per CDR3 protein. The sample holds about 510,000 distinct CDR3 sequences, roughly a quarter seen once. Germline V gene lookup returns CDR1 LGHDT and CDR2 YNNKEL (reference sequence). CDR3 length equals 14 residues. The V end lost 0 bases, the J end lost 4 bases, and 9 bases lay between the germline ends. Donors ranged from about 6 to 95 years old and were healthy Caucasians in Russia. The source of the sample is a study of blood T cells in healthy people across ages. Findings of the study overall: Strong correlation existed between TCR beta diversity and naive T cell percentage. Per million T cells, the diversity of TCR beta decreased roughly linearly as age advanced. PBMCs were not sorted, which prevented a conclusive comparison of naive versus antigen-experienced cells.

This sample also belongs to another study, concerning T cells of mothers and their children.

The receptor's source is a boy aged 2 to 9 in good health. V usage is TRBV3-1 and J usage is TRBJ1-2; D is unclear. The sequencing sample was made of blood. The DNA of the CDR3 is TGTGCCAGCAGCCAAGATCCGGGGTCCTATGGCTACACCTTC. Residues: CASSQDPGSYGYTF.